Each of the 23 T cell receptor beta chains below was sequenced from the same sample in a study of T cells in Graves' hyperthyroidism and ophthalmopathy. TCR beta CDR3 regions were amplified from RNA transcripts. A set of HTBI primers served as the primers for a first-round RT-PCR of the TCR CDR3. A single record per CDR3 protein comes from TCRdb applying MiXCR to the multiplex PCR reads. Among about 560,000 distinct CDR3 sequences listed, approximately 16% were seen once. The source material was blood. All receptors come from a woman in her late teens or twenties with Graves' hyperthyroidism.

This clonotype was observed at least ten times. The gene calls are TRBV7-2 and TRBJ1-1; a possible D gene is TRBD1 (5 bases). CDR3 size: 16 residues. The V end was cut by 2 bases, the J end by 4 bases, with 17 bases between. Per the germline V gene, CDR1 is SGHTA and CDR2 is FQGNSA. CDR3 sequence reads: CASSLSEGTRATEAFF. CDR3 bases: TGTGCCAGCAGCTTATCTGAGGGGACCCGGGCCACTGAAGCTTTCTTT.

This rearrangement joins TRBV12-3 or TRBV12-4 to TRBJ1-2; unclear D gene. The CDR3 consists of 14 residues. Trimming removed 5 bases at V and 4 bases at J, with 14 bases between. CDR3 sequence (DNA): TGTGCCAGCAGTCCCAGGCAGGTTCTCTATGGCTACACCTTC. It codes for CASSPRQVLYGYTF.

This clonotype was seen a few times. The V gene is TRBV24-1, the J gene TRBJ1-5; 7 positions agree with TRBD1. Germline trimming cut 4 bases from V and 0 bases from J; bases unmatched to any gene: 5. The CDR3 spans 16 residues. The V gene's germline CDR1 is KGHDR and CDR2 SFDVKD. The chain's CDR3 is CATSDAGTDSNQPQHF. In DNA form, the CDR3 reads TGTGCCACCAGTGACGCCGGGACAGATAGCAATCAGCCCCAGCATTTT.

A remark on this clonotype: A single base separates this from a much larger clone, so it may be a read error. This rearrangement joins TRBV10-1 to TRBJ2-7, with TRBD2 matching over 8 bases. Germline V gene lookup returns CDR1 WNHNN and CDR2 SYGVQD (reference sequence). Losses at the gene ends were 10 bases for V and 0 bases for J; bases not matched to a gene: 17. This CDR3 is 17 amino acids long. CDR3 protein: CATPVESWRGDSYEQYF. For the CDR3, the DNA is TGCGCCACTCCGGTCGAATCGTGGCGGGGGGACTCCTACGAGCAGTACTTC.

This clonotype was counted a few times. V and J are TRBV6-2 or TRBV6-3 and TRBJ1-2; TRBD1 aligns across 7 bases. V lost 1 base, J lost 7 bases, and 9 bases stayed unmatched. CDR1 and CDR2 from the germline V gene are MNHEY and SVGEGT. CDR3 length: 15 residues. The chain's CDR3 is CASSYLAGGSGGYTF. CDR3 nucleotides: TGTGCCAGCAGTTACTTGGCAGGGGGATCCGGTGGCTACACCTTC.

The chain has TRBV4-2 and TRBJ2-5, with TRBD2 matching 9 bases. The CDR3 contains 16 residues. V shed 0 bases and J 4 bases; nucleotides not matched to a gene: 6. CDR1 LGHNA and CDR2 YNFKEQ come from the germline V gene. Here the CDR3 reads CASSQEGLASGETQYF. In nucleotides, the CDR3 is TGTGCCAGCAGCCAAGAAGGACTAGCGAGTGGAGAGACCCAGTACTTC.

Ten or more counts support this clonotype. The gene calls are TRBV5-8 and TRBJ2-3; D ambiguous. CDR1 and CDR2 (germline): SGHTS, YDEGEE. The V and J ends lost 6 bases and 2 bases respectively, with 13 bases between them. The CDR3 is 14 amino acids. CDR3 residues: CASILGQLTDTQYF. CDR3 DNA sequence: TGTGCCAGCATTCTTGGGCAGCTCACAGATACGCAGTATTTT.

This clonotype came up a few times. The chain joins TRBV7-6 to TRBJ2-2, with D possibly matching TRBD1 (8 bases). CDR3 length equals 15 residues. The ends were cut back, 5 bases at V and 9 bases at J, with 19 bases in the middle. Germline assignment: CDR1 SGHVS and CDR2 FNYEAQ. The CDR3 here is CASSPDRGGTRELFF. The CDR3 bases are TGTGCCAGCAGCCCTGACAGGGGAGGGACCCGGGAGCTGTTTTTT.

The J gene is TRBJ2-7, the V gene TRBV6-6; D remains unclear. The germline V and J ends were trimmed by 0 bases and 4 bases, with 19 bases remaining between them. In germline, CDR1 is MNHNY, CDR2 SVGAGI (reference sequence). CDR3 length: 17 residues. The CDR3 region is CASSYSRYRQAGYEQYF. The CDR3 nucleotides read TGTGCCAGCAGTTACTCCCGCTACAGACAAGCTGGATACGAGCAGTACTTC.

This clonotype showed up many times. This chain links TRBV20-1 with TRBJ2-7, with D perhaps given as TRBD1 or TRBD2 (5 bases each). This CDR3 contains 11 residues. V dropped 6 bases and J dropped 0 bases, with 6 bases sitting between them. CDR1 DFQATT and CDR2 SNEGSKA come from the germline V gene (reference sequence). The CDR3 here is CSAGVSYEQYF. Written as DNA, the CDR3 is TGCAGTGCGGGGGTCTCCTACGAGCAGTACTTC.

The chain joins TRBV7-9 to TRBJ1-1; D is undetermined. V shed 2 bases and J shed 0 bases, with 13 bases lying between them. The CDR3 totals 16 residues. The V gene's germline CDR1 is SEHNR and CDR2 FQNEAQ (reference sequence). DNA for the CDR3: TGTGCCAGCAGCTTAATCCAGATGATTGTGAACACTGAAGCTTTCTTT. This translates into CASSLIQMIVNTEAFF. Drawing the rest from reference TRBV7-9 and TRBJ1-1, the complete variable domain is DTGVSQNPRHKITKRGQNVTFRCDPISEHNRLYWYRQTLGQGPEFLTYFQNEAQLEKSRLLSDRFSAERPKGSFSTLEIQRTEQGDSAMYLCASSLIQMIVNTEAFFGQGTRLTVV.

This chain links TRBV20-1 with TRBJ2-3; 7 bases line up with TRBD1. The CDR3 spans 12 residues. In germline, CDR1 is DFQATT, CDR2 SNEGSKA (reference sequence). Trimming took 5 bases from V and 5 from J; bases not matched to a gene: 4. This chain's CDR3 is CSAEGAEDTQYF. CDR3 coding DNA: TGCAGTGCTGAGGGGGCCGAAGATACGCAGTATTTT.

In its sample, this clonotype was seen a few times. The chain couples TRBV6-2 or TRBV6-3 to TRBJ1-1; perhaps TRBD1 as D (6 bases). The CDR3 is 14 residues long. Germline values: CDR1 MNHEY, CDR2 SVGEGT. V was shortened by 0 bases and J by 11 bases, with 16 bases between the two germline ends. Here the CDR3 reads CASSYSPDSPPAFF. The CDR3 DNA follows: TGTGCCAGCAGTTACTCACCGGACAGCCCTCCCGCTTTCTTT.

As concerns this clonotype: A clone one base away is much larger, so this may be a read error. The rearrangement links TRBV24-1 to TRBJ2-2, with a weak D call TRBD2 (6 bases). Between the trimmed V and J ends, which lost 4 bases and 4 bases, there was a span of 9 bases. Per the germline V gene, CDR1 is KGHDR and CDR2 is SFDVKD. The CDR3 is made up of 14 amino acids. The CDR3 nucleotides are TGTGCCACCAGTGAGCCGGGAGTCACCGGGGAGCTGTTTTTT. Its translation is CATSEPGVTGELFF.

This clonotype was found many times. The V gene is TRBV11-2, the J gene TRBJ1-1; a possible D gene is TRBD1 (5 bases). Germline V gene sequence: CDR1 SGHAT, CDR2 FQNNGV. The CDR3 runs 14 residues. Trimming shortened V by 4 bases and J by 4 bases, and 13 bases separated the two germline ends. CDR3 DNA sequence: TGTGCCAGCAGCTACGGCGGGACGCCCACTGAAGCTTTCTTT. As protein: CASSYGGTPTEAFF.

In its sample, this clonotype was seen a few times. V usage is TRBV28 and J usage is TRBJ1-2, with 7 bases fitting TRBD1. This CDR3 comprises 15 residues. The junction had 8 bases not matched to a gene; V was cut back by 3 bases and J by 4 bases. Germline CDR1 reads MDHEN; CDR2 reads SYDVKM. The CDR3 bases are TGTGCCAGCAGTTTGGTGGCAGGGGGTAGCTATGGCTACACCTTC. Translated: CASSLVAGGSYGYTF.

V gene TRBV6-2 or TRBV6-3 combines with J gene TRBJ1-5; maybe TRBD1 (6 bases). V was trimmed by 6 bases and J by 0 bases, leaving 12 bases between them. CDR1 and CDR2 (germline): MNHEY, SVGEGT. The CDR3 loop spans 15 amino acids. The CDR3 here is CASRGTPYSNQPQHF. In nucleotides, the CDR3 is TGTGCCAGCAGAGGGACACCCTATAGCAATCAGCCCCAGCATTTT.

The chain links TRBV11-3 to TRBJ1-4; possibly TRBD1 for D (5 bases). This CDR3 has 14 residues. Germline CDR1 reads SGHNT; CDR2 reads YENEEA. V shed 4 bases and J shed 10 bases, with 16 bases lying between them. The DNA of the CDR3 is TGTGCCAGCAGCTCAAGAACTCAGGGTGGAAAACTGTTTTTT. Its translation: CASSSRTQGGKLFF.

This clonotype was seen a few times. The chain is built from TRBV7-9 and TRBJ1-4; D call uncertain. In germline, CDR1 is SEHNR, CDR2 FQNEAQ (reference sequence). The V end lost 5 bases, the J end lost 1 base, and 14 bases lay between the germline ends. CDR3 length: 16 residues. CDR3 nucleotides: TGTGCCAGCAGCCCAGGCGGGAGGGAAACTAATGAAAAACTGTTTTTT. Protein: CASSPGGRETNEKLFF.

This clonotype was counted ten times or more. The chain links TRBV6-1 to TRBJ1-2; TRBD1 matches 8 bases. The V and J ends lost 6 bases and 4 bases, in that order; junction bases with no gene match: 10. The CDR3 length is 15 residues. CDR1 and CDR2 (germline): MNHNS, SASEGT. The CDR3 sequence is CASSLTRGQSYGYTF. The CDR3 coding sequence is TGTGCCAGCAGCCTGACCAGGGGGCAGAGCTATGGCTACACCTTC.

This clonotype was counted a few times. The V gene is TRBV6-2 or TRBV6-3, the J gene TRBJ1-2; TRBD1 might be the D (5 bases). The V gene's germline CDR1 is MNHEY and CDR2 SVGEGT. Deletions cut 6 bases from V and 8 bases from J, with 19 bases between. CDR3 size: 14 residues. CDR3 DNA: TGTGCCAGCAGGGCCATGGTCAGGGCGAACGGCTACACCTTC. Residues: CASRAMVRANGYTF.

This clonotype was seen only once. The CDR3 sequence: CASSRLAGGLNSYEQYF. In DNA, the CDR3 is TGTGCCAGCAGCAGACTAGCGGGAGGGTTGAACTCCTACGAGCAGTACTTC. The chain couples TRBV7-9 to TRBJ2-7; TRBD2 matches at 14 bases. V lost 5 bases and J lost 0; bases outside the gene matches: 6. CDR1 is SEHNR, CDR2 FQNEAQ, per germline (reference sequence). The CDR3 covers 17 residues.

The J gene is TRBJ1-1, the V gene TRBV5-6; the D gene is possibly TRBD1 (5 bases). Trimming removed 4 bases at V and 3 bases at J, with 13 bases between. The CDR3 sequence is 14 residues long. The germline V gene encodes CDR1 SGHDT and CDR2 YYEEEE. CDR3 amino acids: CASSTGGFHTEAFF. The CDR3 DNA reads TGTGCCAGCAGCACGGGGGGATTTCACACTGAAGCTTTCTTT.